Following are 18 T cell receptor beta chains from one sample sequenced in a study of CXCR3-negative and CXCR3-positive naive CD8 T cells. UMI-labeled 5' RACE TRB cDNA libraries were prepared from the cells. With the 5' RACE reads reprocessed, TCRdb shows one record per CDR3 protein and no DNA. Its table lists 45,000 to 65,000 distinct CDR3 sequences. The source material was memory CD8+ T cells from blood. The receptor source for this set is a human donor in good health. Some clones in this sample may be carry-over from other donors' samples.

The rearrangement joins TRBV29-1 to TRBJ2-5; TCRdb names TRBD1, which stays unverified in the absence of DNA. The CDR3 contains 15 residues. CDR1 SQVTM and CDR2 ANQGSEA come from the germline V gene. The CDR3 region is CSVEPGQGYQETQYF.

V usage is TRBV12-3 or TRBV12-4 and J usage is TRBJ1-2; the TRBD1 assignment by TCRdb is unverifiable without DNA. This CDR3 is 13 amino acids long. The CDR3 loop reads CASSFGTTGGYTF.

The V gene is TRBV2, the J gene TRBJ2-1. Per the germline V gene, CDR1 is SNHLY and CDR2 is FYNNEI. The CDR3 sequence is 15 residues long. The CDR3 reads CASSEDASGDNEQFF.

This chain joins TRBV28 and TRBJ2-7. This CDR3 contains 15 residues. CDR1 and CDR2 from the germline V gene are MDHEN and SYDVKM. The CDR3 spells CASSPRVGGPYEQYF.

CDR3 amino acids: CASSDRLAGQETQYF. The chain links TRBV2 to TRBJ2-5; TCRdb names TRBD2, which stays unverified in the absence of DNA. Per the germline V gene, CDR1 is SNHLY and CDR2 is FYNNEI. This CDR3 comprises 15 residues.

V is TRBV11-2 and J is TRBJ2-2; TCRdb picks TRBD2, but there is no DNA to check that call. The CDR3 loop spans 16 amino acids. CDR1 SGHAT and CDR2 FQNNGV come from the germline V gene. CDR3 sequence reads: CASSSLAGEHTGELFF.

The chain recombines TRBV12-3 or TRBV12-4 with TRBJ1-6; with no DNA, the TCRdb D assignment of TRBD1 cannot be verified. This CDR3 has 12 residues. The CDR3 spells CASTGANSPLHF.

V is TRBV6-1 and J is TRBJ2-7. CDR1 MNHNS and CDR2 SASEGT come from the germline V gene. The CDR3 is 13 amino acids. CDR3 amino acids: CASSGSRVYEQYF.

This CDR3 is CASTATDQPQHF. This chain connects TRBV12-3 or TRBV12-4 to TRBJ1-5; the D call of TRBD1 rests on TCRdb alone, since no DNA is present to check it. This CDR3 region has 12 residues.

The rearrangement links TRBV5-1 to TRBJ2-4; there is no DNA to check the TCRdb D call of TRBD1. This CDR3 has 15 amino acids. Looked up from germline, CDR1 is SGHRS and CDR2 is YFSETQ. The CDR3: CASSLPLEAKNIQYF.

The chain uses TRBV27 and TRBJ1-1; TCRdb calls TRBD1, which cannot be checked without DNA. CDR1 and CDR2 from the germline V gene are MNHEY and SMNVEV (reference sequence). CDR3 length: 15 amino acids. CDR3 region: CASSLAGGLSTEAFF.

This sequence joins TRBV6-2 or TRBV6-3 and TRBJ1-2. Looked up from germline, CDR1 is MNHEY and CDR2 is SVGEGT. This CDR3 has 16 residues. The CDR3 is CASSWPTTYYNYGYTF.

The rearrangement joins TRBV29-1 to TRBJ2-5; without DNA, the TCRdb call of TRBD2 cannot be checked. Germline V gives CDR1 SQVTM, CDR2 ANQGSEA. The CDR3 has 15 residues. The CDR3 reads CSVERWTSGQETQYF.

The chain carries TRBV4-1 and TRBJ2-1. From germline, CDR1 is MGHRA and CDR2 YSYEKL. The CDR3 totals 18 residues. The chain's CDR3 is CASSEDLGPRLSYNEQFF.

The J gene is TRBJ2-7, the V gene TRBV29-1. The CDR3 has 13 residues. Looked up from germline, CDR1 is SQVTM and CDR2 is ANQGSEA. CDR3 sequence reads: CSVETDTPDEQYF.

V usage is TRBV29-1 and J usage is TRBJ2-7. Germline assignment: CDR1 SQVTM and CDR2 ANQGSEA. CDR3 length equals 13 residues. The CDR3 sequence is CSVVTGAAYEQYF.

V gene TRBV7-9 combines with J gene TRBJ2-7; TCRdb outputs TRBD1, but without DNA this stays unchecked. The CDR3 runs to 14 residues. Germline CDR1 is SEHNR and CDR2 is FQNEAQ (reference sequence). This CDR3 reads CASSFPGPGYEQYF.

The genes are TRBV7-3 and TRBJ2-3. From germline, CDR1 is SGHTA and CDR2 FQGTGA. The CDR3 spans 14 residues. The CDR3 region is CASSLDGSSDTQYF.